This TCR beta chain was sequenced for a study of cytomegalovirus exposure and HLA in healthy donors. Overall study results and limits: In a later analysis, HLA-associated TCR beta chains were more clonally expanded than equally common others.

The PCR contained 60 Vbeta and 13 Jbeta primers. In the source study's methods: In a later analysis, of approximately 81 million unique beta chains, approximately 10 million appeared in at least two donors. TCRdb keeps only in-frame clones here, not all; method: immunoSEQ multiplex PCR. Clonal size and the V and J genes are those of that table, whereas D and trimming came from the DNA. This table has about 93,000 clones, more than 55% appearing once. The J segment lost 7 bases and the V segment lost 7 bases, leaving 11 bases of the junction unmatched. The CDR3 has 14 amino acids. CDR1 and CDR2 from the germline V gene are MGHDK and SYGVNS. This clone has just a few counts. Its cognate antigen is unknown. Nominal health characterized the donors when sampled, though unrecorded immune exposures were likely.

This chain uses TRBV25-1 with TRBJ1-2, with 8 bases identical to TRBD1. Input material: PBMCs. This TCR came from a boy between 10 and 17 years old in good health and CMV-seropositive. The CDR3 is CASTGTGRLFGYTF. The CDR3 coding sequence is TGTGCCAGCACAGGGACAGGCCGCTTGTTTGGCTACACCTTC.